This TCR beta chain was documented in a study of monozygotic twins with inflammatory bowel disease. The CDR3 has 13 amino acids. Germline-derived CDR1 and CDR2 are LGHDT and YNNKEL (reference sequence). TCRdb re-called the 5' RACE reads; one entry per CDR3 protein, DNA not given. The sample totals approximately 420,000 distinct CDR3 sequences. The receptor was derived from a human donor with ulcerative colitis or Crohn's disease, or a healthy co-twin of an affected twin (not recorded which). This chain connects TRBV3-1 to TRBJ2-1; TCRdb picks TRBD2, but there is no DNA to check that call. Sequenced: blood. CDR3 loop: CASSQLAYNEQFF.